These 3 T cell receptor beta chains were sequenced from one sample in a study of beta chain features in type 1 diabetes. Findings and caveats of the study: TCRB CDR3s from Type 1 diabetes patients were moderately but significantly shorter in all four CD4+ subsets.

Every isolated RNA sample was fully reverse transcribed, so sequencing captured expressed TCRB transcripts. TCRdb's copy holds only in-frame clones and misses some; the assay was immunoSEQ multiplex PCR. The table records around 340,000 clones, 9.3% of them present only once. The antigens these receptors bind are not known. The sequenced material came from central memory CD4+ T cells from blood. The receptors here all came from a man aged 25-40 years with type 1 diabetes.

A few counts support this clone. The chain uses TRBV4-1 and TRBJ2-1; 9 bases agree with TRBD2. Losses at the gene ends were 1 base for V and 7 bases for J; bases not matched to a gene: 11. The CDR3 covers 17 residues. Per germline, CDR1 MGHRA and CDR2 YSYEKL. CDR3 sequence: CASSQAVQRGESNEQFF. The CDR3 DNA is TGCGCCAGCAGCCAAGCGGTCCAGCGGGGGGAATCTAATGAGCAGTTCTTC.

This clone was seen repeatedly, ten times or more. The chain couples TRBV5-6 to TRBJ2-5; no firm D call. The CDR3 consists of 13 residues. Germline-derived CDR1 and CDR2 are SGHDT and YYEEEE. V lost 1 base, J lost 5 bases, and 9 bases lay in between. The CDR3 sequence: CASSLRSTETQYF. CDR3 coding DNA: TGTGCCAGCAGCTTGCGTAGCACGGAGACCCAGTACTTC.

This clone was observed a handful of times. This sequence joins TRBV19 and TRBJ2-7; the match to TRBD2 covers 8 bases. Germline assignment: CDR1 LNHDA and CDR2 SQIVND (reference sequence). The CDR3 covers 14 residues. Germline trimming cut 7 bases from V and 2 bases from J; bases unmatched to any gene: 7. CDR3 in DNA: TGTGCCAGTATGAGCGGGGGTCAACCCTACGAGCAGTACTTC. Its protein product is CASMSGGQPYEQYF.